The rows below give T cell receptor beta chains drawn from one sample of a study of blood T cell repertoires in COVID-19. Some clones are missing from TCRdb's copy, which holds only in-frame ones; the method was immunoSEQ multiplex PCR. The sample records around 100,000 clones, roughly 84% being singletons. Input material: peripheral blood. Every receptor here comes from a woman of 80 years or more with acute or convalescent COVID-19. The CDR3 runs from the conserved cysteine through the conserved F or W. Fields, in order: J gene, D gene, clone size, V gene, CDR3 DNA, CDR3 protein. The D gene is left open where the match is weak. Where a row states a size, it is once, few, many or the class of an expanded clone; other rows omit it.

j_gene: TRBJ2-3; d_gene: TRBD2; abundance: NA; v_gene: TRBV30; CDR3nt: TGTGCCTGGACGGAAGCGGGAGGGCATAGCACAGATACGCAGTATTTT; CDR3aa: CAWTEAGGHSTDTQYF
j_gene: TRBJ1-6; d_gene: TRBD1; abundance: NA; v_gene: TRBV7-3; CDR3nt: TGTGCCAGCAGCACCAACAGGGGGGCACCCCTCCACTTT; CDR3aa: CASSTNRGAPLHF
j_gene: TRBJ1-5; d_gene: NA; abundance: few; v_gene: TRBV10-3; CDR3nt: TGTGCCATCAGTGGCACACCCAATCAGCCCCAGCATTTT; CDR3aa: CAISGTPNQPQHF
j_gene: TRBJ1-2; d_gene: NA; abundance: few; v_gene: TRBV12-3/TRBV12-4; CDR3nt: TGTGCCAGCAGCAAACAGGACTATGGCTACACCTTC; CDR3aa: CASSKQDYGYTF
j_gene: TRBJ1-3; d_gene: NA; abundance: NA; v_gene: TRBV19; CDR3nt: TGTGCCAGTAGTATTGGCCCAGGGTTAAACGGAAACACCATATATTTT; CDR3aa: CASSIGPGLNGNTIYF
j_gene: TRBJ1-2; d_gene: NA; abundance: NA; v_gene: TRBV19; CDR3nt: TGTGCCAGTAAACTGTGGGGGACAAACTATGGCTACACCTTC; CDR3aa: CASKLWGTNYGYTF
j_gene: TRBJ1-6; d_gene: NA; abundance: NA; v_gene: TRBV7-9; CDR3nt: TGTGCCAGCAGCTTAGCCCCGGAGGGTTCACCCCTCCACTTT; CDR3aa: CASSLAPEGSPLHF
j_gene: TRBJ1-2; d_gene: NA; abundance: NA; v_gene: TRBV25-1; CDR3nt: TGTGCCAGCAGTGGCAGCTATGGCTACACCTTC; CDR3aa: CASSGSYGYTF
j_gene: TRBJ2-4; d_gene: NA; abundance: once; v_gene: TRBV3-1/TRBV3-2; CDR3nt: TGTGCCAGCAGCCAAGAAGGGGGGGAAGCCAAAAACATTCAGTACTTC; CDR3aa: CASSQEGGEAKNIQYF
j_gene: TRBJ2-7; d_gene: NA; abundance: NA; v_gene: TRBV27; CDR3nt: TGTGCCAGCAGTTTTCGGACGGGAGCCTACGAGCAGTACTTC; CDR3aa: CASSFRTGAYEQYF
j_gene: TRBJ1-2; d_gene: TRBD1; abundance: NA; v_gene: TRBV3-1/TRBV3-2; CDR3nt: TGTGCCAGCAGCCCGTCGGGACAGGCTAAGGGCTACACCTTC; CDR3aa: CASSPSGQAKGYTF
j_gene: TRBJ2-1; d_gene: NA; abundance: NA; v_gene: TRBV7-2; CDR3nt: TGTGCCAGCAGCTTAGGGCAGGTGAGCTCCTACAATGAGCAGTTCTTC; CDR3aa: CASSLGQVSSYNEQFF
j_gene: TRBJ2-1; d_gene: TRBD2; abundance: NA; v_gene: TRBV6-5; CDR3nt: TGTGCCAGCAGTAGCGGGGGGCGGAATGAGCAGTTCTTC; CDR3aa: CASSSGGRNEQFF
j_gene: TRBJ1-6; d_gene: NA; abundance: NA; v_gene: TRBV2; CDR3nt: TGTGCCAGCAGGGAGACGGGGGTAGGGCCCCTCCACTTT; CDR3aa: CASRETGVGPLHF
j_gene: TRBJ2-5; d_gene: TRBD1; abundance: NA; v_gene: TRBV18; CDR3nt: TGTGCCAGCTCACCGGACAGGGTCCAGGGGGAGACCCAGTACTTC; CDR3aa: CASSPDRVQGETQYF
j_gene: TRBJ2-5; d_gene: NA; abundance: NA; v_gene: TRBV15; CDR3nt: TGTGCCACCAGCAGAGGGCAGGGGAGCGAGACCCAGTACTTC; CDR3aa: CATSRGQGSETQYF
j_gene: TRBJ2-7; d_gene: NA; abundance: once; v_gene: TRBV5-6; CDR3nt: TGTGCCAGCAGCTTGCCTGAGCATTCCGAGCAGTACTTC; CDR3aa: CASSLPEHSEQYF
j_gene: TRBJ1-5; d_gene: NA; abundance: NA; v_gene: TRBV6-5; CDR3nt: TGTGCCAGCACTTCTACAGGGTATCAGCCCCAGCATTTT; CDR3aa: CASTSTGYQPQHF
j_gene: TRBJ1-1; d_gene: NA; abundance: few; v_gene: TRBV13; CDR3nt: TGTGCCAGCAGCTTAGTTCGTGGCGGGGAAGCTTTCTTT; CDR3aa: CASSLVRGGEAFF
j_gene: TRBJ2-7; d_gene: TRBD1; abundance: NA; v_gene: TRBV7-3; CDR3nt: TGTGCCAGCAGCTTAAGGGGACAGGCTCAGCAGTACTTC; CDR3aa: CASSLRGQAQQYF
j_gene: TRBJ2-5; d_gene: NA; abundance: NA; v_gene: TRBV19; CDR3nt: TGTGCCAGTACCCAGATTAGCGGAGACCAAGAGACCCAGTACTTC; CDR3aa: CASTQISGDQETQYF
j_gene: TRBJ1-2; d_gene: TRBD1; abundance: NA; v_gene: TRBV18; CDR3nt: TGTGCCAGCTCACCGGCGCAGGGGGGCAGATATGGCTACACCTTC; CDR3aa: CASSPAQGGRYGYTF
j_gene: TRBJ2-1; d_gene: TRBD2; abundance: NA; v_gene: TRBV19; CDR3nt: TGTGCCAGTAGTCATCCGGGACTAGCAAGGCCCTACAATGAGCAGTTCTTC; CDR3aa: CASSHPGLARPYNEQFF
j_gene: TRBJ2-1; d_gene: NA; abundance: NA; v_gene: TRBV3-1/TRBV3-2; CDR3nt: TGTGCCAGCAGCCAAGGGGCAGGGATCTACAATGAGCAGTTCTTC; CDR3aa: CASSQGAGIYNEQFF
j_gene: TRBJ2-2; d_gene: TRBD2; abundance: NA; v_gene: TRBV12-5; CDR3nt: TGTGCTAGTGGTTTGATTGTAGCGGGGGGGCTCACCGGGGAGCTGTTTTTT; CDR3aa: CASGLIVAGGLTGELFF
j_gene: TRBJ2-7; d_gene: NA; abundance: NA; v_gene: TRBV5-1; CDR3nt: TGCGCCAGCAGCTTGGGTGGGGGCGCTAGGTCCTACGAGCAGTACTTC; CDR3aa: CASSLGGGARSYEQYF
j_gene: TRBJ1-5; d_gene: TRBD1; abundance: NA; v_gene: TRBV2; CDR3nt: TGTGCCAGCAGTGAAGATCAGGGGGCGGATCAGCCCCAGCATTTT; CDR3aa: CASSEDQGADQPQHF
j_gene: TRBJ2-7; d_gene: TRBD1; abundance: NA; v_gene: TRBV5-5; CDR3nt: TGTGCCAGCAGCCACGCCGGGACAGGGAGCCACGAGCAGTACTTC; CDR3aa: CASSHAGTGSHEQYF
j_gene: TRBJ1-2; d_gene: NA; abundance: NA; v_gene: TRBV2; CDR3nt: TGTGCCAGCAGTTCACAGCTTGGCTATGGCTACACCTTC; CDR3aa: CASSSQLGYGYTF
j_gene: TRBJ1-1; d_gene: NA; abundance: once; v_gene: TRBV30; CDR3nt: TGTGCCTGGCAGCCTACAGGGAGGAACACTGAAGCTTTCTTT; CDR3aa: CAWQPTGRNTEAFF
j_gene: TRBJ1-5; d_gene: NA; abundance: NA; v_gene: TRBV4-3; CDR3nt: TGCGCCAGCAGTTCCGGGACTTCGGATCAGCCCCAGCATTTT; CDR3aa: CASSSGTSDQPQHF
j_gene: TRBJ2-2; d_gene: NA; abundance: NA; v_gene: TRBV27; CDR3nt: TGTGCCACATTGACGAGTTGGAGGGGGCGACTGAACACCGGGGAGCTGTTTTTT; CDR3aa: CATLTSWRGRLNTGELFF
j_gene: TRBJ2-3; d_gene: TRBD1; abundance: NA; v_gene: TRBV5-1; CDR3nt: TGCGCCAGCAGCGGAGGGACAGGTATCACAGATACGCAGTATTTT; CDR3aa: CASSGGTGITDTQYF
j_gene: TRBJ1-2; d_gene: NA; abundance: NA; v_gene: TRBV6-6; CDR3nt: TGTGCCAGCAGTTACCGAGGGGCAGGGGACGGCTACACCTTC; CDR3aa: CASSYRGAGDGYTF
j_gene: TRBJ2-1; d_gene: TRBD2; abundance: NA; v_gene: TRBV19; CDR3nt: TGTGCCAGTAGTCCCCAAACGGGGCAGGGAGGGAATGAGCAGTTCTTC; CDR3aa: CASSPQTGQGGNEQFF
j_gene: TRBJ2-5; d_gene: TRBD1; abundance: NA; v_gene: TRBV6-6; CDR3nt: TGTGCCAGCAGTTACAGCGGACAGGGTGCGGAGACCCAGTACTTC; CDR3aa: CASSYSGQGAETQYF
j_gene: TRBJ1-1; d_gene: NA; abundance: NA; v_gene: TRBV5-1; CDR3nt: TGCGCCAGCAGCTTGGACCCGGGGTCGAACACTGAAGCTTTCTTT; CDR3aa: CASSLDPGSNTEAFF
j_gene: TRBJ2-7; d_gene: TRBD1; abundance: NA; v_gene: TRBV5-1; CDR3nt: TGCGCCAGCAGCTCCACGGGACAGATGTACGAGCAGTACTTC; CDR3aa: CASSSTGQMYEQYF
j_gene: TRBJ1-2; d_gene: NA; abundance: NA; v_gene: TRBV7-9; CDR3nt: TGTGCCAGCAGCTTGGAGGCCACCTATGGCTACACCTTC; CDR3aa: CASSLEATYGYTF